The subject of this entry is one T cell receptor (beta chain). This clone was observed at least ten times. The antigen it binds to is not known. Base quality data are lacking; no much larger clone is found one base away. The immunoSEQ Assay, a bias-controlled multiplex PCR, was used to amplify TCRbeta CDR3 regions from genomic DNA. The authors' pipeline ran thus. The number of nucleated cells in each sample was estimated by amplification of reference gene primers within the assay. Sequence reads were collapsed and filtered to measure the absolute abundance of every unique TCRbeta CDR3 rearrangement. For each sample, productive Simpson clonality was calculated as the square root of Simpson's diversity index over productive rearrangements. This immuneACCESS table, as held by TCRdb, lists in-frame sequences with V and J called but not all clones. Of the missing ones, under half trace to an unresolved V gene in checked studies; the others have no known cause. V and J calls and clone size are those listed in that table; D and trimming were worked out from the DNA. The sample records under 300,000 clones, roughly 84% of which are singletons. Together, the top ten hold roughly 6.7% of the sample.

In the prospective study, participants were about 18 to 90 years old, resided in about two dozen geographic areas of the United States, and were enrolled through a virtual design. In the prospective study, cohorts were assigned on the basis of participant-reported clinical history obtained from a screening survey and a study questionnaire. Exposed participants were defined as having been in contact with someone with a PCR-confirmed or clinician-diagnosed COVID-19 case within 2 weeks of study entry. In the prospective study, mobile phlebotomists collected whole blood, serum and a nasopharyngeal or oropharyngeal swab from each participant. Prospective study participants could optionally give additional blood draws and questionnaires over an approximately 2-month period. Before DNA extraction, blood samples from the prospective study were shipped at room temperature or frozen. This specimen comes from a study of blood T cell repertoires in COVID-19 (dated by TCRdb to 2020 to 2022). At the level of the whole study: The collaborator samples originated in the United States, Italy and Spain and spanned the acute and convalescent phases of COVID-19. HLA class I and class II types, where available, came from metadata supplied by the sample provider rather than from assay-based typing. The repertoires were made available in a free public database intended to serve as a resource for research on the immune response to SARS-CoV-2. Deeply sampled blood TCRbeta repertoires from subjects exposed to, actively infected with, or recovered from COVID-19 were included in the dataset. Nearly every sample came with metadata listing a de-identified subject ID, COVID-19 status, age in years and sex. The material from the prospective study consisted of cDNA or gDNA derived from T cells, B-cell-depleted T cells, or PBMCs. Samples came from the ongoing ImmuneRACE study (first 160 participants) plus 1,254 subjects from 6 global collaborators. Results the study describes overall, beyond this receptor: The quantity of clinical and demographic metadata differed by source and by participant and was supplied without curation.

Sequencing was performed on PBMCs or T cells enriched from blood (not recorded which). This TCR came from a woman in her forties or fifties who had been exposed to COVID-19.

The DNA sequence is given as TGTGCCAGCAGTCCCGGGACAGAGCAGTTCTTC. Protein translation: CASSPGTEQFF. The rearranged segments are TRBV12-3 or TRBV12-4 and TRBJ2-1, with a weak D call of TRBD1 (6 bases match). The CDR3 starts with the cysteine, ends with the phenylalanine, and has 11 residues. Of the read, only the CDR3 DNA is kept; its 33 bases are in frame from base 1. V was cut back by 5 bases and J by 10 bases, leaving a gap of 9 bases between them.